This T cell receptor (beta chain) originates from a study of CD8+ T cells in alopecia areata. As for the study in general: Tofacitinib therapy took 6 to 18 months; 6 months off drug came after.

Stated treatment: oral pan-JAK inhibitor, 5-10 mg twice daily. The study's findings and limits: Sequencing of scalp tissue also captures the resident alphabeta T cells of normal skin. Significant decreases in scalp clonality and expanded CD8+ clones followed tofacitinib treatment.

Notes on this clone: What it binds is not known.

Extracted RNA was reverse transcribed into cDNA, the sequencing template. Some clones are missing from TCRdb's copy, which holds only in-frame ones; the method was immunoSEQ multiplex PCR. The data show roughly 120,000 clones, with 50% to 65% seen just once and approximately 3.6% held by the top ten. The CDR3 length is 15 residues. Deletions cut 5 bases from V and 1 base from J, with 14 bases between. In germline, CDR1 is WSHSY, CDR2 SAAADI. The chain employs TRBV10-2 and TRBJ1-1; no clear D gene. The source of this sequence is a human donor with alopecia areata. Source: CD4+ T cells sorted from blood, taken at week 24, from a patient treated with tofacitinib. Written as DNA, the CDR3 is TGCGCCAGCAGTTTCGAGGCGGGTGCGAACACTGAAGCTTTCTTT. Translation: CASSFEAGANTEAFF.